These 30 T cell receptor beta chains were sequenced from one sample in a study of shared clonotypes between healthy human individuals. Clones were read by immunoSEQ multiplex PCR, and TCRdb kept only the in-frame ones, dropping some. The table includes about 110,000 clones, roughly 66% detected once. Sequencing used memory CD8+ T cells sorted from blood. Subset indicated: CD45RO+ cells pooled with CCR7-negative TemRA cells. These receptors came from a woman aged 25 to 39 in good health.

The chain couples TRBV5-1 to TRBJ2-7; D is uncertain. From germline, CDR1 is SGHRS and CDR2 YFSETQ. V shed 1 base and J shed 5 bases, with 10 bases lying between them. This CDR3 spans 13 amino acids. The CDR3, as DNA: TGCGCCAGCAGCTTGTCCGGGTACCACGAGCAGTACTTC. Its protein product is CASSLSGYHEQYF.

This clone was seen at least ten times. This chain connects TRBV4-2 to TRBJ2-7; 9 bases are a match to TRBD2. The CDR3 covers 16 residues. Per germline, CDR1 LGHNA and CDR2 YNFKEQ. V was clipped by 0 bases and J by 5 bases; unmatched bases: 8. CDR3 sequence (DNA): TGTGCCAGCAGCCAAGATGGGGCGGGAGGGTCCGACGAGCAGTACTTC. It specifies CASSQDGAGGSDEQYF.

The chain recombines TRBV30 with TRBJ2-1; TRBD1 might be the D (6 bases). CDR1 GTSNPN and CDR2 SVGIG come from the germline V gene (reference sequence). The CDR3 length is 15 residues. V dropped 2 bases and J dropped 3 bases, with 14 bases sitting between them. As DNA, the CDR3 is TGTGCCTGGAGTTTGTCGGCAGGGGTCTACAATGAGCAGTTCTTC. It yields the protein CAWSLSAGVYNEQFF.

This clone was seen only once. This chain links TRBV28 with TRBJ2-2, with a tentative D call TRBD1 (6 bases). Trimming pared 7 bases from V and 6 bases from J, leaving 21 bases between. The CDR3 is made up of 16 amino acids. CDR1 is MDHEN, CDR2 SYDVKM, per germline. CDR3: CASKLHPFQGPGELFF. CDR3 in DNA: TGTGCCAGCAAACTCCACCCTTTTCAGGGGCCCGGGGAGCTGTTTTTT. Together with reference TRBV28 and TRBJ2-2, the CDR3 gives the full variable domain: DVKVTQSSRYLVKRTGEKVFLECVQDMDHENMFWYRQDPGLGLRLIYFSYDVKMKEKGDIPEGYSVSREKKERFSLILESASTNQTSMYLCASKLHPFQGPGELFFGEGSRLTVL.

This clone was recorded many times. The J gene is TRBJ2-5, the V gene TRBV7-8; 14 bases match TRBD2. The CDR3 sequence is 17 residues long. Trimming removed 6 bases from V and 5 bases from J; junction bases left unmatched: 11. Germline CDR1 is SGHVS and CDR2 is FQNEAQ. The CDR3 here is CASRGTSGSGSGETQYF. The CDR3 DNA reads as TGTGCCAGCAGGGGGACTAGCGGGAGTGGTTCTGGCGAGACCCAGTACTTC.

V gene TRBV29-1 combines with J gene TRBJ2-7; 10 bases map to TRBD2. Germline V gene data show CDR1 as SQVTM and CDR2 as ANQGSEA. The CDR3 spans 15 residues. Losses at the gene ends were 0 bases for V and 1 base for J; bases not matched to a gene: 3. The CDR3: CSVEDPSGSSYEQYF. CDR3 sequence (DNA): TGCAGCGTTGAAGACCCTAGCGGGAGTTCCTACGAGCAGTACTTC.

This chain connects TRBV2 to TRBJ1-2; D call uncertain. The germline V gene has CDR1 SNHLY and CDR2 FYNNEI. The ends were cut back, 6 bases at V and 0 bases at J, with 2 bases in the middle. The CDR3 runs 11 residues. CDR3 bases: TGTGCCAGCAGGACTAACTATGGCTACACCTTC. As protein: CASRTNYGYTF. The complete variable domain, with remaining parts taken from reference TRBV2 and TRBJ1-2, reads EPEVTQTPSHQVTQMGQEVILRCVPISNHLYFYWYRQILGQKVEFLVSFYNNEISEKSEIFDDQFSVERPDGSNFTLKIRSTKLEDSAMYFCASRTNYGYTFGSGTRLTVV.

V is TRBV5-5 and J is TRBJ1-2, with D tentatively TRBD1 (5 bases). V shed 6 bases and J shed 8 bases, with 17 bases lying between them. This CDR3 has 13 amino acids. CDR1 and CDR2 (germline): SGHKS, YYEKEE (reference sequence). The CDR3 DNA follows: TGTGCCAGCAACCCGGGGGTAGACGCCGGCTACACCTTC. Translating it yields CASNPGVDAGYTF.

This clone has a count of ten or more. V is TRBV4-2 and J is TRBJ2-6; TRBD2 matches 7 bases. The CDR3 loop spans 17 amino acids. Germline V gene sequence: CDR1 LGHNA, CDR2 YNFKEQ. The ends lost 0 bases at V and 0 bases at J; junction bases unmatched: 2. In DNA form, the CDR3 reads TGTGCCAGCAGCCAAGAGGGAGGGGCCTCTGGGGCCAACGTCCTGACTTTC. Protein product: CASSQEGGASGANVLTF.

This clone was counted between two and nine times. The chain couples TRBV6-5 to TRBJ2-3; D is unresolved. The V end lost 6 bases, the J end lost 1 base, and 11 bases lay between the germline ends. The CDR3 sequence is 14 residues long. Germline loops: CDR1 MNHEY, CDR2 SVGAGI. CDR3 region: CASRGRVGTDTQYF. The CDR3 bases are TGTGCCAGCAGGGGTAGGGTCGGCACAGATACGCAGTATTTT.

The V and J genes are TRBV29-1 and TRBJ2-7, with 7 bases matching TRBD1. Germline V lookup: CDR1 SQVTM, CDR2 ANQGSEA. This CDR3 spans 13 amino acids. V gave up 6 bases and J gave up 3 bases; unmatched junction bases: 8. The CDR3 coding sequence is TGCAGCGTGAAAGACAGGGTGGGCTACGAGCAGTACTTC. Its translation is CSVKDRVGYEQYF.

The chain carries TRBV15 and TRBJ2-7, with D unclear. V gave up 3 bases and J gave up 5 bases, with 8 bases separating them. Germline lookup yields CDR1 LNHNV and CDR2 YYDKDF (reference sequence). The CDR3 loop spans 12 amino acids. In DNA form, the CDR3 reads TGTGCCACCAGCAGTGTCCCCCACGAGCAGTACTTC. Its protein product is CATSSVPHEQYF.

The rearrangement joins TRBV5-1 to TRBJ2-7; D perhaps matches TRBD1 (6 bases). V lost 2 bases, J lost 3 bases, and 9 bases lay in between. This CDR3 has 13 amino acids. Germline loops: CDR1 SGHRS, CDR2 YFSETQ. CDR3 sequence (DNA): TGCGCCAGCAGCTTAGGACAGCTCTACGAGCAGTACTTC. Encoded protein: CASSLGQLYEQYF.

The V gene is TRBV6-5, the J gene TRBJ2-7; TRBD2 agrees at 9 bases. CDR3 length: 14 residues. V was pared by 7 bases and J by 3 bases, with 7 bases of the junction left unmatched. Germline CDR1 is MNHEY and CDR2 is SVGAGI. CDR3 residues: CASTPLAGVYEQYF. DNA of the CDR3: TGTGCCAGCACACCGTTAGCGGGAGTCTACGAGCAGTACTTC.

V gene TRBV5-1 combines with J gene TRBJ1-1; D remains ambiguous. The V end was cut by 4 bases, the J end by 3 bases, with 7 bases between. Germline-derived CDR1 and CDR2 are SGHRS and YFSETQ. The CDR3 consists of 12 residues. CDR3 DNA: TGCGCCAGCAGCGATTCCCACACTGAAGCTTTCTTT. Its protein is CASSDSHTEAFF.

J is TRBJ2-2 and V is TRBV28; 7 positions agree with TRBD2. CDR1 and CDR2 (germline): MDHEN, SYDVKM. J was trimmed by 3 bases and V by 6 bases; bases with no gene match: 7. CDR3 length equals 15 residues. CDR3 amino acids: CASSPRGDYTGELFF. The CDR3 nucleotides read TGTGCCAGCAGCCCTCGGGGGGATTACACCGGGGAGCTGTTTTTT. Full variable domain (rest looked up from reference TRBV28 and TRBJ2-2): DVKVTQSSRYLVKRTGEKVFLECVQDMDHENMFWYRQDPGLGLRLIYFSYDVKMKEKGDIPEGYSVSREKKERFSLILESASTNQTSMYLCASSPRGDYTGELFFGEGSRLTVL.

This clone turned up a few times. The chain is built from TRBV6-5 and TRBJ1-5; D is unclear. The CDR3 extends over 13 amino acids. Germline CDR1 and CDR2: MNHEY and SVGAGI. The germline V and J ends were trimmed by 5 bases and 7 bases, with 12 bases remaining between them. CDR3 sequence reads: CASSARTVQPQHF. The CDR3, as DNA: TGTGCCAGCAGTGCAAGGACGGTGCAGCCCCAGCATTTT.

In its sample, this clone was seen a few times. This chain's CDR3 is CASSVDRGTGANVLTF. As DNA, the CDR3 is TGTGCCAGTAGTGTGGACAGGGGCACTGGGGCCAACGTCCTGACTTTC. The chain links TRBV19 to TRBJ2-6; 9 nucleotides align to TRBD1. Germline CDR1 LNHDA, CDR2 SQIVND (reference sequence). This CDR3 region has 16 residues. Trimming at V came to 5 bases and at J to 2 bases, leaving 4 bases not matched to a gene.

This clone was recorded many times. The chain couples TRBV6-6 to TRBJ2-2; D is ambiguous. Per the germline V gene, CDR1 is MNHNY and CDR2 is SVGAGI (reference sequence). V was cut by 5 bases and J by 7 bases, with 8 bases left in between. This CDR3 has 12 amino acids. The CDR3 region has the DNA TGTGCCAGCAGTGGCATAGACGGGGAGCTGTTTTTT. This translates into CASSGIDGELFF.

The rearrangement links TRBV7-6 to TRBJ2-5; 7 nucleotides align to TRBD1. Germline loops: CDR1 SGHVS, CDR2 FNYEAQ. Unmatched junction bases numbered 11, after V lost 2 bases and J lost 2 bases. CDR3 length: 17 amino acids. The CDR3 region has the DNA TGTGCCAGCAGCTTAAAGGGACAGCACAGTCCACAAGAGACCCAGTACTTC. This codes for CASSLKGQHSPQETQYF.

The chain recombines TRBV28 with TRBJ1-5; D is undetermined. CDR3 length equals 14 residues. CDR1 and CDR2 (germline): MDHEN, SYDVKM. The ends were cut back, 5 bases at V and 4 bases at J, with 12 bases in the middle. The CDR3: CASSLHSRNQPQHF. The CDR3 nucleotides are TGTGCCAGCAGTCTCCATTCCAGAAATCAGCCCCAGCATTTT.

This clone appeared a few times. This chain's CDR3 is CASSLPAWPQHF. For the CDR3, the DNA is TGTGCCAGCAGTTTGCCCGCGTGGCCCCAGCATTTT. V gene TRBV28 combines with J gene TRBJ1-5; D is undetermined. V lost 3 bases and J 9 bases, leaving 9 bases between the germline ends. The germline V gene encodes CDR1 MDHEN and CDR2 SYDVKM. The CDR3 is 12 residues long. Based on the CDR3 plus reference TRBV28 and TRBJ1-5, the full variable domain is DVKVTQSSRYLVKRTGEKVFLECVQDMDHENMFWYRQDPGLGLRLIYFSYDVKMKEKGDIPEGYSVSREKKERFSLILESASTNQTSMYLCASSLPAWPQHFGDGTRLSIL.

V is TRBV14 and J is TRBJ2-7, with D tentatively TRBD2 (6 bases). The CDR3 covers 14 residues. Germline CDR1 reads SGHDN; CDR2 reads FVKESK. The V end was cut by 3 bases, the J end by 3 bases, with 12 bases between. The CDR3 region is CASSQVQGGYEQYF. CDR3 bases: TGTGCCAGCAGCCAGGTTCAGGGAGGCTACGAGCAGTACTTC. Variable domain in full (rest from reference TRBV14 and TRBJ2-7): EAGVTQFPSHSVIEKGQTVTLRCDPISGHDNLYWYRRVMGKEIKFLLHFVKESKQDESGMPNNRFLAERTGGTYSTLKVQPAELEDSGVYFCASSQVQGGYEQYFGPGTRLTVT.

Details on this clone: At one end, the junction sequence differs from germline, possibly due to a read error. The rearrangement links TRBV6-5 to TRBJ2-1; TRBD2 aligns across 7 bases. Germline values: CDR1 MNHEY, CDR2 SVGAGI. CDR3 length equals 15 residues. CDR3 loop: CASSPRDYPYHEQFF. The CDR3 region has the DNA TGTGCCAGCAGTCCCCGGGACTATCCCTACCATGAGCAGTTCTTC.

This chain joins TRBV2 and TRBJ2-1; perhaps TRBD2 as D (5 bases). Germline V gene lookup returns CDR1 SNHLY and CDR2 FYNNEI. The CDR3 has 14 amino acids. V was clipped by 10 bases and J by 3 bases, with 16 bases between them. DNA of the CDR3: TGTGCCACCGCTTTGAGGGATGGCTACAATGAGCAGTTCTTC. This sequence encodes CATALRDGYNEQFF.

This chain joins TRBV7-9 and TRBJ2-1, with 9 nucleotides matching TRBD2. Germline V lookup: CDR1 SEHNR, CDR2 FQNEAQ (reference sequence). With V trimmed by 7 bases and J by 6 bases, 16 bases remained unmatched. The CDR3 is made up of 17 amino acids. The CDR3 loop is CASTTPVPAGGANEQFF. The CDR3 bases are TGTGCCAGCACCACCCCAGTACCGGCGGGAGGGGCCAATGAGCAGTTCTTC.

This clone came up many times. This chain connects TRBV18 to TRBJ1-1; D perhaps matches TRBD1 (5 bases). Germline assignment: CDR1 KGHSH and CDR2 LQKENI. This CDR3 contains 15 residues. The V gene lost 1 base and the J gene lost 3 bases, with 12 bases spanning the gap. CDR3 loop: CASSPLRDGYTEAFF. The DNA for the CDR3 is TGTGCCAGCTCACCACTCCGGGACGGGTACACTGAAGCTTTCTTT.

The table lists this clone with a few counts. V gene TRBV27 combines with J gene TRBJ2-1; D is possibly TRBD1 (5 bases). The germline CDR1 and CDR2 sequences are MNHEY and SMNVEV (reference sequence). This CDR3 comprises 14 residues. The V gene lost 3 bases and the J gene lost 6 bases, with 12 bases spanning the gap. The CDR3 nucleotides are TGTGCCAGCAGTTTGGGGCTCCCCCCCAATGAGCAGTTCTTC. Amino acids: CASSLGLPPNEQFF.

The chain carries TRBV29-1 and TRBJ2-5; 12 bases match TRBD2. Trimming at V came to 6 bases and at J to 1 base, leaving 6 bases not matched to a gene. Germline lookup yields CDR1 SQVTM and CDR2 ANQGSEA. The CDR3 is 15 residues long. The chain's CDR3 is CSVVGLAGIQETQYF. CDR3 in DNA: TGCAGCGTCGTAGGACTAGCGGGAATCCAAGAGACCCAGTACTTC.

The gene calls are TRBV4-1 and TRBJ2-1, with 7 bases matching TRBD1. Germline loops: CDR1 MGHRA, CDR2 YSYEKL. Trimming cost V 0 bases and J 8 bases; bases outside gene matches: 7. CDR3 length: 15 residues. CDR3 coding DNA: TGCGCCAGCAGCCAAGACGGGTACAGGGGCGATGAGCAGTTCTTC. Its protein is CASSQDGYRGDEQFF.